A selection of T cell receptor beta chains follows, all from one sample in a study of T cell repertoires in cytomegalovirus infection. The antigens of these receptors remain unknown. From the reads, TCRdb called clonotypes with MiXCR, one entry per CDR3 protein. The table has 700,000 to 900,000 distinct CDR3 sequences, about 29% seen once. This material consisted of cultured CD8+ T cells from PBMCs, taken from culture after CMV antigen stimulation. These receptors all stem from a human donor in good health (CMV status not recorded). Some clones in this sample may be carry-over from other donors' samples. Both conserved end residues are part of each CDR3. The order of the fields is D gene, J gene, V gene, clone size, CDR3 DNA, CDR3 protein. A D gene is named only where the DNA matches it firmly. The size entry is marked missing in some rows and otherwise reads once, few, many or a size class.

d_gene: -
j_gene: TRBJ1-1
v_gene: TRBV15
abundance: once
CDR3nt: TGTGCCACTACACCGGGGGCGGGCGCTGAAGCTTTCTTT
CDR3aa: CATTPGAGAEAFF

d_gene: -
j_gene: TRBJ1-3
v_gene: TRBV6-6
abundance: -
CDR3nt: TGTGCCAGCAGGGGGACCGACTCTGGAAACACCATATATTTT
CDR3aa: CASRGTDSGNTIYF

d_gene: TRBD2
j_gene: TRBJ2-1
v_gene: TRBV19
abundance: few
CDR3nt: TGTGCCAGTAGTATACCGGGGGGGGGATACAATGAGCAGTTCTTC
CDR3aa: CASSIPGGGYNEQFF

d_gene: -
j_gene: TRBJ1-1
v_gene: TRBV7-6
abundance: -
CDR3nt: TGTGCCAGCAGCCTATTATTTGGGGGGGAGGGAATGAACACTGAAGCTTTCTTT
CDR3aa: CASSLLFGGEGMNTEAFF

d_gene: -
j_gene: TRBJ2-1
v_gene: TRBV18
abundance: -
CDR3nt: TGTGCCAGCTTTGGTAGACGCGGAGGGAACAATGAGCAGTTCTTC
CDR3aa: CASFGRRGGNNEQFF

d_gene: -
j_gene: TRBJ2-5
v_gene: TRBV19
abundance: -
CDR3nt: TGTGCCAGTAGTATAGCCCGCGGAGGGGTTGAGACCCAGTACTTC
CDR3aa: CASSIARGGVETQYF

d_gene: -
j_gene: TRBJ1-1
v_gene: TRBV23-1
abundance: -
CDR3nt: TGCGCCAGCAGTCAATCAGTTGGGACCCCCAAATTGGAAGCTTTCTTT
CDR3aa: CASSQSVGTPKLEAFF

d_gene: -
j_gene: TRBJ2-3
v_gene: TRBV7-6
abundance: -
CDR3nt: TGTGCCAGCAGCAGGGGGGGGGGGGGCCCGGAAGATACGCAGTATTTT
CDR3aa: CASSRGGGGPEDTQYF

d_gene: -
j_gene: TRBJ1-6
v_gene: TRBV27
abundance: -
CDR3nt: TGTGCCAGCAGTCGTTGGGACGGGGTGTCACCCCTCCACTTT
CDR3aa: CASSRWDGVSPLHF

d_gene: TRBD1
j_gene: TRBJ2-5
v_gene: TRBV7-2
abundance: many
CDR3nt: TGTGCCAGCAGCTATCTAATCTCAGGGGGCCCTACAGAGACCCAGTACTTC
CDR3aa: CASSYLISGGPTETQYF

d_gene: -
j_gene: TRBJ1-5
v_gene: TRBV6-2/TRBV6-3
abundance: many
CDR3nt: TGTGCCAGCAGCGATCTGATTACGAACAATCAGCCCCAGCATTTT
CDR3aa: CASSDLITNNQPQHF

d_gene: -
j_gene: TRBJ1-1
v_gene: TRBV6-1
abundance: many
CDR3nt: TGTGCCAGCAGAGGACACGGTGCGTCTTTCTTT
CDR3aa: CASRGHGASFF

d_gene: TRBD2
j_gene: TRBJ2-3
v_gene: TRBV2
abundance: -
CDR3nt: TGTGCCAGCAGTGGACTAGCGGGGGAGCTGCAGGGCACAGATACGCAGTATTTT
CDR3aa: CASSGLAGELQGTDTQYF

d_gene: TRBD1
j_gene: TRBJ2-7
v_gene: TRBV10-3
abundance: -
CDR3nt: TGTGCCATCAGTACAGGGGAAGGCGAGCAGTACTTC
CDR3aa: CAISTGEGEQYF

d_gene: -
j_gene: TRBJ2-7
v_gene: TRBV4-1
abundance: few
CDR3nt: TGCGCCAGCAGCCAAGGTTGGGACACCGTAAAGAGCTCCTACGAGCAGTACTTC
CDR3aa: CASSQGWDTVKSSYEQYF

d_gene: -
j_gene: TRBJ2-2
v_gene: TRBV7-9
abundance: few
CDR3nt: TGTGCCAGCAGCGCGCGCGGGGAGCTGTTTTTT
CDR3aa: CASSARGELFF

d_gene: TRBD1
j_gene: TRBJ2-1
v_gene: TRBV7-2
abundance: -
CDR3nt: TGTGCCAGCAGCCTATTAGGGGGGGGGGGACAGGGGCTGCATGAGCAGTTCTTC
CDR3aa: CASSLLGGGGQGLHEQFF

d_gene: -
j_gene: TRBJ1-2
v_gene: TRBV12-3/TRBV12-4
abundance: -
CDR3nt: TGTGCCAGCAGTCCTCGGGGGGCGAATGGCTACACCTTC
CDR3aa: CASSPRGANGYTF

d_gene: -
j_gene: TRBJ2-2
v_gene: TRBV2
abundance: few
CDR3nt: TGTGCCAGCAGTGACCCCGGGACGGCAGGACTTACCGGGGAGCTGTTTTTT
CDR3aa: CASSDPGTAGLTGELFF

d_gene: TRBD1
j_gene: TRBJ2-5
v_gene: TRBV13
abundance: few
CDR3nt: TGTGCCAGCAGCTTAGAGCCCAGGGGGCGAGAGACCCAGTACTTC
CDR3aa: CASSLEPRGRETQYF